This TCR beta chain was observed in a study of OX40 agonist ivuxolimab in advanced cancers. Notes on the study in general: Fewer expanded clones were found on average in CD4+ than in CD8+ T cells.

Systemic immunosuppression or autoimmune disease history was grounds to exclude patients. The CDR3 extends over 14 amino acids. V was pared by 3 bases and J by 3 bases, with 4 bases of the junction left unmatched. Germline V CDR1 and CDR2: MGHRA, YSYEKL. Regarding this clone: Its antigen is as yet unknown.

The data were produced by immunoSEQ multiplex PCR, yet TCRdb's version contains in-frame clones alone and is incomplete. Among 45,000 to 65,000 clones listed, 80% to 90% were seen once. The origin of this receptor is an adult with an advanced solid tumor such as melanoma, head and neck, liver or kidney cancer. The source material was CD4+ or CD8+ T cells sorted from blood, sampled in a trial of the OX40 agonist ivuxolimab. V gene TRBV4-1 combines with J gene TRBJ1-1; TRBD1 matches at 7 bases. Written as DNA, the CDR3 is TGCGCCAGCAGCCAGGAGACAGGGTACACTGAAGCTTTCTTT. As protein: CASSQETGYTEAFF.